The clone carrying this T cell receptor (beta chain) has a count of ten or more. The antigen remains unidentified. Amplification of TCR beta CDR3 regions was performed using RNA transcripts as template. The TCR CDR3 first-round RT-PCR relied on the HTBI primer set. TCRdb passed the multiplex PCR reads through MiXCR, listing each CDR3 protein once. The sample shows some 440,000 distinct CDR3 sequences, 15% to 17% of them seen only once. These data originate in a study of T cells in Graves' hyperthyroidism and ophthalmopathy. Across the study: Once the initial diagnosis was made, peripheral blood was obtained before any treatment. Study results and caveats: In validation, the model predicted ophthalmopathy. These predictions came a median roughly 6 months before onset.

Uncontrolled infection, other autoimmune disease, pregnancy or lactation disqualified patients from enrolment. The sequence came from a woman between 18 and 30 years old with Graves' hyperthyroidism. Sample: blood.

The CDR3 sequence is CASSRATNEKLFF. In DNA, the CDR3 is TGTGCCAGCAGCCGTGCAACTAATGAAAAACTGTTTTTT. The chain combines TRBV11-2 with TRBJ1-4; no clear D. The CDR3 contains 13 residues. Trimming removed 5 bases from V and 0 bases from J, with 4 bases in between. Germline lookup yields CDR1 SGHAT and CDR2 FQNNGV.